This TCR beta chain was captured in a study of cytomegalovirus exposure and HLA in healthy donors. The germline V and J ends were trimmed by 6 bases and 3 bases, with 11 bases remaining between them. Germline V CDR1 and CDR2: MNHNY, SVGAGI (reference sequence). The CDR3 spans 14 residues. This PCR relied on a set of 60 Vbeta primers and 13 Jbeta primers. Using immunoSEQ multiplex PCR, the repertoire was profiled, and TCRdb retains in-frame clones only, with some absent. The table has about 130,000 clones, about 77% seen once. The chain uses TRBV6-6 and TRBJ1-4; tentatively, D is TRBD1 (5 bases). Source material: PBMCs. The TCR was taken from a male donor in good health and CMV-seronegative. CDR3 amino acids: CASRDDRSNEKLFF. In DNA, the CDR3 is TGTGCCAGCAGAGACGACAGATCTAATGAAAAACTGTTTTTT.